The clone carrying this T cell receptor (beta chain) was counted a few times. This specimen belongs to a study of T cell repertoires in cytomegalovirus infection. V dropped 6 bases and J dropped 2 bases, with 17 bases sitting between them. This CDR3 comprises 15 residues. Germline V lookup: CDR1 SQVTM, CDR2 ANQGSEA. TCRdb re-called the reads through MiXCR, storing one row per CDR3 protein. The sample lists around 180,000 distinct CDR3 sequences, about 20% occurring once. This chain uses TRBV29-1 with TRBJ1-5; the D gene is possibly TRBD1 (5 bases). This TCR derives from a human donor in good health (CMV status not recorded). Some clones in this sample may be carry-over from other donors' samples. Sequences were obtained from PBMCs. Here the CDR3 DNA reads TGCAGCGTGACTCAGGGAATCGGCGGCAATCAGCCCCAGCATTTT. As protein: CSVTQGIGGNQPQHF.